This TCR beta chain comes out of a study of blood T cell repertoires in COVID-19 (dated by TCRdb to the early 2020s). As for the study more broadly: The collaborator samples originated in the United States, Italy and Spain and spanned the acute and convalescent phases of COVID-19. The prospective study material was composed of cDNA or gDNA derived from T cells, B-cell-depleted T cells, or PBMCs. Subjects who had been exposed to COVID-19, were actively infected with it, or had recovered from it provided the deeply sampled blood TCRbeta repertoires that made up the dataset. The repertoires were released in a freely available public database meant as a resource for research on the immune response to SARS-CoV-2. The samples were drawn from two sources: the first 160 participants of the ongoing ImmuneRACE study, and 1,000 to 1,500 subjects contributed by 6 global collaborators. The sample metadata nearly always contained a de-identified subject ID, COVID-19 status, age in years and sex. HLA class I and class II types, where available, came from metadata supplied by the sample provider rather than from assay-based typing. Points the paper makes about the study in general: How much clinical and demographic metadata was included differed by source and by participant, and the metadata was provided uncurated.

As regards this clone: Which antigen it targets is not known. Per-base quality was not reported, and no clone a single base away is much larger than it.

Collaborating institutions collected whole blood in K2EDTA tubes following their own protocols. For TCRbeta analysis, collaborators shipped samples in one of three forms: frozen whole blood, isolated PBMCs, or DNA extracted from either of those sample types. The germline V gene sets CDR1 to KGHSH and CDR2 to LQKENI. Relative to germline, V is 4 bases shorter and J is 3 bases shorter, with 12 bases between their ends. The CDR3 has 14 amino acids, counting the end cysteine and phenylalanine. CDR3 DNA only is kept here, 42 bases in frame from base 1. The immunoSEQ Assay, a bias-controlled multiplex PCR, was used to amplify TCRbeta CDR3 regions from genomic DNA. As for how the authors treated the data: Within the assay, amplification of reference gene primers was used to estimate how many nucleated cells each sample contained. To quantify the absolute abundance of each unique TCRbeta CDR3 rearrangement, sequence reads were collapsed and filtered. For each sample, productive Simpson clonality was calculated as the square root of Simpson's diversity index across productive rearrangements. Drawn from immuneACCESS, this table holds only the in-frame rearrangements with V and J called that TCRdb kept. Clones are partly lost; checked studies trace under half to an unresolved V gene and leave the rest unexplained. V, J and clone size were drawn from that table, and D and trimming were deduced from the DNA. The sample has approximately 130,000 clones on record, around four fifths of them singletons. Roughly a fifth of the sample belongs to the ten largest clones.

This TCR came from a man older than 75 with acute or convalescent COVID-19. Rearrangement joined TRBV18 to TRBJ2-5, with a weak D call of TRBD1 (5 bases match). The sample taken for sequencing was peripheral blood. The encoded CDR3 is CASSLYTREETQYF. The bases are TGTGCCAGCTCACTCTATACCAGGGAAGAGACCCAGTACTTC.